Shown below are 22 T cell receptor beta chains from a single sample sequenced in a study of blood T cells in healthy people across ages. Alongside a J-beta primer mix, a sample-barcoded 5' primer served in a second PCR lasting about 7 to 12 cycles. Each CDR3 protein is one row after TCRdb ran MiXCR on the 5' RACE reads. The table has 500,000 to 600,000 distinct CDR3 sequences, approximately 30% seen once; the top ten hold approximately 18%. The sample was blood. The source is a woman aged 70-85 years in good health.

The V and J genes are TRBV7-9 and TRBJ1-5; TRBD1 matches 7 bases. V trimming: 6 bases; J trimming: 5 bases; junction bases outside the gene matches: 10. The CDR3 runs to 15 residues. The germline CDR1 and CDR2 sequences are SEHNR and FQNEAQ (reference sequence). CDR3 protein: CASSSMGTEYQPQHF. The CDR3 DNA reads as TGTGCCAGCAGTTCAATGGGGACAGAGTATCAGCCCCAGCATTTT.

This clonotype was recorded a few times. The junction and the germline gene differ at one end; a read error may be behind it. The chain couples TRBV7-9 to TRBJ2-1; possibly TRBD2 for D (5 bases). Germline values: CDR1 SEHNR, CDR2 FQNEAQ (reference sequence). This CDR3 comprises 16 residues. Here the CDR3 DNA reads TGTACCAGCAGCTTAATCGGGGTTAGCTCCTACAATGAGCAGTTCTTC. Translation gives CTSSLIGVSSYNEQFF. The full variable domain, completed using reference TRBV7-9 and TRBJ2-1, is DTGVSQNPRHKITKRGQNVTFRCDPISEHNRLYWYRQTLGQGPEFLTYFQNEAQLEKSRLLSDRFSAERPKGSFSTLEIQRTEQGDSAMYLCTSSLIGVSSYNEQFFGPGTRLTVL.

This clonotype was counted only a few times. A junction end diverges from the germline sequence, so it may reflect a read error. The DNA of the CDR3 is TGCGCCAGCAGCGATCCGGACAGGGGGGTTTACGAGCAGTACTTC. Translating gives CASSDPDRGVYEQYF. The chain uses TRBV9 and TRBJ2-7, with TRBD1 matching 10 bases. Germline loops: CDR1 SGDLS, CDR2 YYNGEE. This CDR3 is 15 amino acids long.

The chain carries TRBV20-1 and TRBJ2-1; no clear D gene. The length of the CDR3 is 14 residues. V was clipped by 0 bases and J by 3 bases, with 9 bases between them. The V gene's germline CDR1 is DFQATT and CDR2 SNEGSKA (reference sequence). The CDR3 reads CSARDPGIYNEQFF. The DNA of the CDR3 is TGCAGTGCTAGAGATCCAGGAATCTACAATGAGCAGTTCTTC.

Here the CDR3 DNA reads TGCAGTGCTAGAGATCCCCTCGACGGGACCGGGGAGCTGTTTTTT. It translates to CSARDPLDGTGELFF. The J gene is TRBJ2-2, the V gene TRBV20-1; D gene uncertain. Between the trimmed V and J ends, which lost 0 bases and 5 bases, there was a span of 13 bases. Germline CDR1 DFQATT, CDR2 SNEGSKA (reference sequence). The CDR3 is 15 amino acids.

This clonotype was seen only a few times. Written as DNA, the CDR3 is TGCAGCGTTGCCAGGGACACCTACGAGCAGTACTTC. Translated, it gives CSVARDTYEQYF. The J gene is TRBJ2-7, the V gene TRBV29-1; D is perhaps TRBD1 (6 bases). The V end was cut by 4 bases, the J end by 2 bases, with 9 bases between. Germline loops: CDR1 SQVTM, CDR2 ANQGSEA. This CDR3 contains 12 residues.

As for this clonotype: The junction departs from germline at one end; a sequencing error may be responsible. The rearrangement uses TRBV2 and TRBJ1-3, with 8 positions matching TRBD1. Germline lookup yields CDR1 SNHLY and CDR2 FYNNEI. The CDR3 consists of 14 residues. The CDR3 sequence: CATRTGNPGSTIYF. CDR3 DNA sequence: TGTGCCACCAGGACAGGGAACCCTGGAAGCACCATATATTTT.

This chain connects TRBV20-1 to TRBJ1-1; the D gene is possibly TRBD1 (6 bases). Germline values: CDR1 DFQATT, CDR2 SNEGSKA (reference sequence). This CDR3 region has 14 residues. Trimming stripped 3 bases from V and 1 base from J, with 12 bases between. The CDR3 coding sequence is TGCAGTGCTAGTCGGGCAGGGGCGAACACTGAAGCTTTCTTT. This encodes CSASRAGANTEAFF.

This clonotype has a handful of counts. The chain is built from TRBV28 and TRBJ2-5; 7 nucleotides line up with TRBD2. The better agreement between TRBJ2-7 and the DNA end casts doubt on the J call. The CDR3 has 14 amino acids. Per the germline V gene, CDR1 is MDHEN and CDR2 is SYDVKM. The CDR3 here is CASSYGGGVGEQYF. As DNA, the CDR3 is TGTGCCAGCAGTTATGGGGGGGGGGTCGGCGAGCAGTACTTC.

CDR3 residues: CASSILAGGTDTQYF. The CDR3 DNA follows: TGTGCCAGCAGTATACTAGCGGGCGGCACAGATACGCAGTATTTT. The rearrangement joins TRBV2 to TRBJ2-3; 9 bases map to TRBD2. Germline lookup yields CDR1 SNHLY and CDR2 FYNNEI. CDR3 length: 15 residues. V lost 5 bases, J lost 1 base, and 4 bases stayed unmatched.

This clonotype was picked up a small number of times. This chain connects TRBV24-1 to TRBJ1-4; 9 positions agree with TRBD1. CDR3 length: 15 amino acids. Trimming removed 5 bases from V and 8 bases from J; junction bases left unmatched: 8. CDR1 is KGHDR and CDR2 is SFDVKD in the germline V gene. The CDR3: CATSARGTGQEKLFF. DNA of the CDR3: TGTGCCACCAGTGCCCGAGGGACAGGGCAGGAAAAACTGTTTTTT.

As to this clonotype: An end of the junction does not agree with germline; a read error may underlie this. The chain couples TRBV30 to TRBJ2-7; D is ambiguous. The germline V gene encodes CDR1 GTSNPN and CDR2 SVGIG (reference sequence). The CDR3 totals 12 residues. The chain's CDR3 is CAWSVSLYGQYF. DNA for the CDR3: TGTGCCTGGAGTGTGAGTCTCTACGGGCAGTACTTC.

This clonotype was recorded a few times. The chain employs TRBV2 and TRBJ1-1, with TRBD1 as a possible D gene (5 bases). Germline CDR1 reads SNHLY; CDR2 reads FYNNEI. V lost 7 bases, J lost 4 bases, and 16 bases lay in between. This CDR3 is 14 amino acids long. The CDR3 DNA reads TGTGCCAGCACCATAATGGGGGGAGGCACTGAAGCTTTCTTT. Its translation: CASTIMGGGTEAFF.

This clonotype was seen ten or more times. This sequence joins TRBV4-1 and TRBJ1-4, with D possibly matching TRBD1 (5 bases). The CDR3 is 14 residues long. Germline loops: CDR1 MGHRA, CDR2 YSYEKL. V shed 4 bases and J shed 5 bases, with 11 bases lying between them. The CDR3 reads CASSRGDRNEKLFF. DNA of the CDR3: TGCGCCAGCAGCCGGGGGGACCGCAATGAAAAACTGTTTTTT.

This sequence joins TRBV9 and TRBJ2-5; the D is unclear. The ends were cut back, 0 bases at V and 5 bases at J, with 11 bases in the middle. This CDR3 has 14 amino acids. The germline V gene encodes CDR1 SGDLS and CDR2 YYNGEE. This CDR3 is CASSVDGSVETQYF. CDR3 in DNA: TGTGCCAGCAGCGTAGATGGGTCGGTCGAGACCCAGTACTTC.

As DNA, the CDR3 is TGCAGCGTTGGCCAGGGATCTAACTATGGCTACACCTTC. Translated: CSVGQGSNYGYTF. The chain recombines TRBV29-1 with TRBJ1-2; maybe TRBD1 (5 bases). V lost 4 bases, J lost 0 bases, and 9 bases lay in between. The germline gives CDR1 SQVTM, CDR2 ANQGSEA. The CDR3 loop spans 13 amino acids.

Details on this clonotype: The junction shows a germline mismatch at one end, possibly a read error. The V call is TRBV24-1, the J call TRBJ2-5; 8 bases match TRBD1. CDR1 and CDR2 from the germline V gene are KGHDR and SFDVKD. The CDR3 extends over 15 amino acids. CDR3 protein: CATSEAGGYGETQHF. The CDR3 DNA is TGTGCCACCAGTGAGGCAGGGGGCTATGGGGAGACCCAGCACTTC.

A few counts support this clonotype. The V and J genes are TRBV6-5 and TRBJ2-7, with D tentatively TRBD1 (6 bases). Per the germline V gene, CDR1 is MNHEY and CDR2 is SVGAGI. This CDR3 is 14 amino acids long. Trimming took off 6 bases at V and 3 bases at J, with 15 bases between the two ends. CDR3: CASRRTVHSYEQYF. DNA of the CDR3: TGTGCCAGCAGAAGGACAGTCCATAGCTACGAGCAGTACTTC.

V and J are TRBV9 and TRBJ2-5, with 9 bases that match TRBD1. Germline V lookup: CDR1 SGDLS, CDR2 YYNGEE. This CDR3 comprises 15 residues. With V trimmed by 0 bases and J by 2 bases, 2 bases remained unmatched. The CDR3 is CASSVGGTGQETQYF. CDR3 nucleotide sequence: TGTGCCAGCAGCGTAGGGGGGACAGGGCAAGAGACCCAGTACTTC.

This clonotype was counted a few times. The rearrangement links TRBV6-2 or TRBV6-3 to TRBJ1-1; unclear D gene. CDR1 and CDR2 (germline): MNHEY, SVGEGT. This CDR3 region has 14 residues. The V and J ends lost 4 bases and 1 base respectively, with 10 bases between them. This CDR3 is CASSSLNKNTEAFF. CDR3 nucleotides: TGTGCCAGCAGTTCCTTGAATAAGAACACTGAAGCTTTCTTT.

This chain uses TRBV6-5 with TRBJ1-2; D is ambiguous. Trimming took 5 bases from V and 1 from J, leaving 14 bases between them. CDR3 length: 15 amino acids. Germline loops: CDR1 MNHEY, CDR2 SVGAGI. The CDR3 region has the DNA TGTGCCAGCAGTGCCCGGGCCTCCGTTAACTATGGCTACACCTTC. This sequence encodes CASSARASVNYGYTF.

The J gene is TRBJ2-5, the V gene TRBV10-2, with 9 bases aligning to TRBD1. The assigned J gene may be wrong: the sequence end matches TRBJ2-7 better. Germline lookup yields CDR1 WSHSY and CDR2 SAAADI. The CDR3 consists of 15 residues. CDR3 loop: CASSRDRVGGDEQYF. In DNA, the CDR3 is TGCGCCAGCAGTCGGGACAGGGTCGGAGGCGACGAGCAGTACTTC.